The clone carrying this T cell receptor beta chain turned up a few times. Its target is not known. The sample originates from a study of CD8 T cells in ankylosing spondylitis. Study-wide findings and caveats: Disease-associated clones were CD8+ and fairly uncommon in peripheral blood. The authors reported significant enrichment of disease-linked clones in matched ankylosing spondylitis synovial fluid.

Using quantitative 5'-RACE with molecular barcodes, the authors made TCR beta libraries. TCRdb processed the 5' RACE reads anew with MiXCR; each CDR3 protein has one entry. The data hold around 250,000 distinct CDR3 sequences, with 18% observed a single time. In germline, CDR1 is SNHLY, CDR2 FYNNEI. After removal of 6 bases from V and 3 bases from J, the junction contained 9 bases not matched to a gene. CDR3 length: 15 amino acids. The sequence was collected from a male donor with ankylosing spondylitis or in good health (not recorded which). Sequenced material: blood, either unsorted or a sorted T cell fraction (not recorded which). This rearrangement joins TRBV2 to TRBJ2-5, with 8 bases fitting TRBD1. The CDR3 sequence is CASRQWTGLKETQYF. The CDR3 nucleotides are TGTGCCAGCAGGCAGTGGACAGGGTTGAAAGAGACCCAGTACTTC.